This TCR beta chain was documented in a study of cytomegalovirus exposure and HLA in healthy donors. Study-wide points: The majority of TCR sequences were rare, yet some public TCRs appeared in many donors.

Only one count was recorded for this clone. Its antigen is not identified. This CDR3 has 14 amino acids. Deletions cut 2 bases from V and 0 bases from J, with 8 bases between. The germline V gene has CDR1 MGHRA and CDR2 YSYEKL. Primers for the PCR totalled 60 Vbeta and 13 Jbeta. The data were produced by immunoSEQ multiplex PCR, yet TCRdb's version contains in-frame clones alone and is incomplete. The table has fewer than 200,000 clones, approximately 81% seen once. The chain links TRBV4-1 to TRBJ2-7, with D possibly matching TRBD2 (6 bases). This clonotype was sampled from a man under 40 in good health and CMV-seronegative. What was sequenced was PBMCs. CDR3 amino acids: CASSQRDSSYEQYF. In nucleotides, the CDR3 is TGCGCCAGCAGCCAACGGGACTCCTCCTACGAGCAGTACTTC.